The T cell receptor (beta chain) under discussion was sequenced for a study of blood T cell repertoires in COVID-19. Sequenced by immunoSEQ multiplex PCR; TCRdb stores in-frame clones only, minus some. This table holds 150,000 to 250,000 clones, about nine tenths found once. Cohorts were assigned according to the clinical history that participants reported. The clonotype originates from a woman in her twenties or thirties who had recovered from COVID-19. The sample comprised PBMCs or T cells enriched from blood (not recorded which).

CDR3 amino acids: CASSISSKNTEAFF. The CDR3 DNA reads as TGTGCCAGTAGTATTTCGTCTAAGAACACTGAAGCTTTCTTT. This rearrangement joins TRBV19 to TRBJ1-1, with unresolved D. Looked up from germline, CDR1 is LNHDA and CDR2 is SQIVND (reference sequence). V dropped 3 bases and J dropped 1 base, with 9 bases sitting between them. This CDR3 comprises 14 residues.